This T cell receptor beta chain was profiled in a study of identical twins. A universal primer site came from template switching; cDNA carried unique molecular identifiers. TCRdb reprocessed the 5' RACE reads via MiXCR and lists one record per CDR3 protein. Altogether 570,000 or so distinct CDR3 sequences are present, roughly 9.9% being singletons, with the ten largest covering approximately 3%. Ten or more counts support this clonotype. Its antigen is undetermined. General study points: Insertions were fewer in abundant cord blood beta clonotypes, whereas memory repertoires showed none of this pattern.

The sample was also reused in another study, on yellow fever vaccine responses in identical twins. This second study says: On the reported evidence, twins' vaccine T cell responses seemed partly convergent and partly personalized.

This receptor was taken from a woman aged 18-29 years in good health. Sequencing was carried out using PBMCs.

The CDR3 here is CSESLVGTDTQYF. DNA of the CDR3: TGCAGTGAAAGTCTAGTGGGCACAGATACGCAGTATTTT. The V and J genes are TRBV20-1 and TRBJ2-3; D unclear. The CDR3 spans 13 residues. The V gene lost 7 bases and the J gene lost 1 base, with 12 bases spanning the gap. Per germline, CDR1 DFQATT and CDR2 SNEGSKA (reference sequence).